These 2 T cell receptor beta chains came from one sample sequenced in a study of shared clonotypes between healthy human individuals. This table comes from immunoSEQ multiplex PCR, and its TCRdb copy is limited to in-frame clones, with some not included. The sample has about 480,000 clones, 79% seen once. The sample comprised PBMCs. The receptors were gathered from a woman aged 40 to 55 in good health. Some clones in this sample may be carry-over from other donors' samples.

This clone was seen more than once but under ten times. At the DNA level, this CDR3 is encoded by other sequences in the same sample as well. The V call is TRBV7-9, the J call TRBJ2-7, with D hard to call. V was trimmed by 0 bases and J by 3 bases, leaving 6 bases between them. Per germline, CDR1 SEHNR and CDR2 FQNEAQ (reference sequence). The CDR3 length is 13 residues. The chain's CDR3 is CASSLAGLYEQYF. The CDR3 coding sequence is TGTGCCAGCAGCTTAGCGGGCCTCTACGAGCAGTACTTC.

This rearrangement joins TRBV5-8 to TRBJ2-6; weak D call: TRBD1 (5 bases). V lost 7 bases, J lost 2 bases, and 7 bases lay in between. Germline assignment: CDR1 SGHTS and CDR2 YDEGEE. The length of the CDR3 is 13 residues. The chain's CDR3 is CASCRAGANVLTF. The CDR3 nucleotides read TGTGCCAGCTGCAGGGCTGGGGCCAACGTCCTGACTTTC.